These 31 T cell receptor beta chains were all obtained from the same sample, sequenced in a study of blood T cell repertoires in COVID-19. This table comes from immunoSEQ multiplex PCR, and its TCRdb copy is limited to in-frame clones, with some not included. This sample has 95,000 or so clones, with over 70% found just once. Specimen: peripheral blood. All receptors come from an elderly man with active or convalescent COVID-19.

In its sample, this clone was seen a few times. The rearrangement links TRBV3-1 (or the pseudogene TRBV3-2) to TRBJ1-2; D not certain. CDR3 length: 15 amino acids. The V gene lost 4 bases and the J gene lost 4 bases, with 16 bases spanning the gap. Per the germline V gene, CDR1 is LGHDT and CDR2 is YNNKEL (reference sequence). The CDR3 sequence is CASSPREGILYGYTF. The DNA for the CDR3 is TGTGCCAGCAGCCCTAGAGAGGGAATCCTCTATGGCTACACCTTC.

The J gene is TRBJ2-5, the V gene TRBV5-1; 10 nucleotides agree with TRBD1. Germline CDR1 is SGHRS and CDR2 is YFSETQ. CDR3 length: 16 amino acids. The ends lost 4 bases at V and 5 bases at J; junction bases unmatched: 11. CDR3 residues: CASSPRTTGGTETQYF. Written as DNA, the CDR3 is TGCGCCAGCAGCCCTAGAACGACAGGGGGCACCGAGACCCAGTACTTC.

The chain links TRBV21-1 to TRBJ1-2; TRBD1, as called in the table, went unchecked against the DNA. TRBV21-1 is a documented pseudogene. CDR3 length: 16 residues. Here the CDR3 DNA reads TGTGCCACCCCCCAGGGGGCACGGCCTCCCGCTGCGGGCTACACCTTC. It translates to CATPQGARPPAAGYTF.

This clone has just one count. J is TRBJ1-1 and V is TRBV30; D possibly corresponds to TRBD1 (5 bases). This CDR3 spans 13 amino acids. Germline V CDR1 and CDR2: GTSNPN, SVGIG (reference sequence). Trimming pared 1 base from V and 0 bases from J, leaving 6 bases between. The CDR3 DNA reads TGTGCCTGGAGTGGGGGCATGAACACTGAAGCTTTCTTT. Translated: CAWSGGMNTEAFF. The complete variable domain, with remaining parts taken from reference TRBV30 and TRBJ1-1, reads SQTIHQWPATLVQPVGSPLSLECTVEGTSNPNLYWYRQAAGRGLQLLFYSVGIGQISSEVPQNLSASRPQDRQFILSSKKLLLSDSGFYLCAWSGGMNTEAFFGQGTRLTVV.

The chain employs TRBV19 and TRBJ1-5, with D uncertain. CDR1 is LNHDA, CDR2 SQIVND, per germline (reference sequence). Between the trimmed V and J ends, which lost 1 base and 6 bases, there was a span of 7 bases. The CDR3 contains 13 residues. Written as DNA, the CDR3 is TGTGCCAGTAGTATAGGGTCGGGTCAGCCCCAGCATTTT. This sequence encodes CASSIGSGQPQHF.

The chain is built from TRBV15 and TRBJ1-6; 8 nucleotides align to TRBD1. Trimming removed 7 bases from V and 8 bases from J; junction bases left unmatched: 7. Looked up from germline, CDR1 is LNHNV and CDR2 is YYDKDF (reference sequence). The CDR3 contains 14 residues. DNA for the CDR3: TGTGCCACCAACGGACAGGGCAAGGATTCACCCCTCCACTTT. It is translated as CATNGQGKDSPLHF.

J is TRBJ1-1 and V is TRBV7-6; D is perhaps TRBD1 (5 bases). The CDR3 extends over 17 amino acids. V was cut by 0 bases and J by 2 bases, with 16 bases left in between. Germline V lookup: CDR1 SGHVS, CDR2 FNYEAQ. The CDR3 spells CASSLAWEDSGNTEAFF. The CDR3 DNA reads TGTGCCAGCAGCTTAGCTTGGGAAGACAGTGGCAACACTGAAGCTTTCTTT.

This clone was seen more than once but under ten times. The V and J genes are TRBV20-1 and TRBJ2-5, with D hard to call. The V end lost 3 bases, the J end lost 5 bases, and 7 bases lay between the germline ends. The CDR3 is made up of 11 amino acids. CDR1 is DFQATT and CDR2 is SNEGSKA in the germline V gene (reference sequence). The CDR3 DNA reads as TGCAGTGCTAGGATCCGGGAGACCCAGTACTTC. Encoded protein: CSARIRETQYF.

This chain links TRBV5-4 with TRBJ2-5; 9 bases agree with TRBD2. Germline lookup yields CDR1 SGHNT and CDR2 YYREEE (reference sequence). The V and J ends lost 0 bases and 5 bases, in that order; junction bases with no gene match: 5. The CDR3 is 15 amino acids. In DNA, the CDR3 is TGTGCCAGCAGCTTGGCGCCTAGCGGGGAGGAGACCCAGTACTTC. Its protein is CASSLAPSGEETQYF.

Here the CDR3 DNA reads TGCGCCAGCATCAGGACAGGGGGTCCCACAGATACGCAGTATTTT. Translation: CASIRTGGPTDTQYF. V gene TRBV5-1 combines with J gene TRBJ2-3, with 10 nucleotides matching TRBD1. Trimming cost V 6 bases and J 2 bases; bases outside gene matches: 6. This CDR3 is built from 15 residues. Germline-derived CDR1 and CDR2 are SGHRS and YFSETQ.

The V call is TRBV6-5, the J call TRBJ2-7; TRBD1 is a possible D gene (6 bases). Germline V gives CDR1 MNHEY, CDR2 SVGAGI. This CDR3 is 13 amino acids long. The V end lost 5 bases, the J end lost 5 bases, and 13 bases lay between the germline ends. CDR3 coding DNA: TGTGCCAGCAGTCCGAACAGGGTACACGAGCAGTACTTC. Its protein is CASSPNRVHEQYF.

The chain uses TRBV28 and TRBJ1-6; D gene unclear. This CDR3 spans 13 amino acids. Trimming took 6 bases from V and 7 from J, leaving 10 bases between them. CDR1 and CDR2 (germline): MDHEN, SYDVKM. CDR3 region: CASSRGMNSPLHF. In nucleotides, the CDR3 is TGTGCCAGCAGCCGCGGGATGAATTCACCCCTCCACTTT.

The chain carries TRBV6-5 and TRBJ1-3; no clear D gene. Germline CDR1 and CDR2: MNHEY and SVGAGI. The CDR3 is 13 residues long. With 2 bases removed from V and 8 bases from J, the gap between germline ends came to 10 bases. The CDR3 bases are TGTGCCAGCAGTTACCACCCGGGAGACACCATATATTTT. This translates into CASSYHPGDTIYF.

The rearrangement joins TRBV3-1 (or the pseudogene TRBV3-2) to TRBJ2-3, with a weak D call TRBD2 (7 bases). Germline V gives CDR1 LGHDT, CDR2 YNNKEL (reference sequence). V dropped 3 bases and J dropped 0 bases, with 10 bases sitting between them. CDR3 length: 15 amino acids. The CDR3 spells CASSQGRGSTDTQYF. CDR3 DNA sequence: TGTGCCAGCAGCCAGGGGAGGGGGAGCACAGATACGCAGTATTTT.

The chain joins TRBV5-5 to TRBJ2-5; a weak D match, TRBD1 (8 bases). This CDR3 is 13 amino acids long. V shed 4 bases and J shed 7 bases, with 14 bases lying between them. Germline V CDR1 and CDR2: SGHKS, YYEKEE (reference sequence). The CDR3 DNA reads TGTGCCAGCAGCCCGGACAGGGAGGGGACCCAGTACTTC. This codes for CASSPDREGTQYF. Looking up the rest from reference TRBV5-5 and TRBJ2-5 gives the full variable domain: DAGVTQSPTHLIKTRGQQVTLRCSPISGHKSVSWYQQVLGQGPQFIFQYYEKEERGRGNFPDRFSARQFPNYSSELNVNALLLGDSALYLCASSPDREGTQYFGPGTRLLVL.

V is TRBV10-3 and J is TRBJ2-1, with D perhaps matching TRBD2 (7 bases). Germline CDR1 is ENHRY and CDR2 is SYGVKD. The CDR3 runs to 19 residues. Trimming stripped 8 bases from V and 0 bases from J, with 26 bases between. The CDR3 region has the DNA TGTGCCATCCCGAAGGGTGGCGGGGGCCGACCCGACTCCTACAATGAGCAGTTCTTC. It yields the protein CAIPKGGGGRPDSYNEQFF.

This clone was seen only a few times. The V gene is TRBV6-1, the J gene TRBJ1-2; perhaps TRBD1 as D (6 bases). V was cut by 2 bases and J by 3 bases, with 19 bases left in between. This CDR3 contains 17 residues. Germline V CDR1 and CDR2: MNHNS, SASEGT. The CDR3 protein is CASSELTGRITYYGYTF. The DNA for the CDR3 is TGTGCCAGCAGTGAACTAACAGGGAGAATTACCTACTATGGCTACACCTTC.

The rearrangement joins TRBV4-3 to TRBJ2-1, with D unresolved. V was shortened by 0 bases and J by 0 bases, with 9 bases between the two germline ends. The CDR3 has 16 residues. Looked up from germline, CDR1 is LGHNA and CDR2 is YSLEER. The DNA for the CDR3 is TGCGCCAGCAGCCAAGAGGTCAGTTCCTCCTACAATGAGCAGTTCTTC. Its translation is CASSQEVSSSYNEQFF.

This chain connects TRBV9 to TRBJ1-3, with D perhaps TRBD1 (5 bases). This CDR3 has 15 amino acids. Germline lookup yields CDR1 SGDLS and CDR2 YYNGEE. Trimming pared 4 bases from V and 0 bases from J, leaving 11 bases between. As DNA, the CDR3 is TGTGCCAGCAGCCCCCGACAGAGCTCTGGAAACACCATATATTTT. Translating gives CASSPRQSSGNTIYF.

This clone was observed once. The gene calls are TRBV5-6 and TRBJ1-5; D uncertain. With 0 bases removed from V and 3 bases from J, the gap between germline ends came to 10 bases. This CDR3 spans 15 amino acids. In germline, CDR1 is SGHDT, CDR2 YYEEEE. The CDR3 bases are TGTGCCAGCAGCTTGGGGGCAGAGCTCAATCAGCCCCAGCATTTT. Translating gives CASSLGAELNQPQHF.

Only one count was recorded for this clone. The J gene is TRBJ1-1, the V gene TRBV10-3, with D possibly matching TRBD1 (6 bases). The CDR3 contains 13 residues. The V end was cut by 10 bases, the J end by 4 bases, with 16 bases between. CDR1 is ENHRY and CDR2 is SYGVKD in the germline V gene. This CDR3 is CATLQGQGTEAFF. The CDR3 DNA sequence: TGTGCCACCCTACAGGGCCAGGGCACTGAAGCTTTCTTT.

V and J are TRBV6-6 and TRBJ1-4, with D possibly being TRBD1 (6 bases). V was clipped by 8 bases and J by 7 bases, with 20 bases between them. Germline lookup yields CDR1 MNHNY and CDR2 SVGAGI (reference sequence). This CDR3 region has 15 residues. CDR3 sequence reads: CASRAGGALSEKLFF. CDR3 in DNA: TGTGCCAGCCGAGCTGGGGGGGCTCTTAGTGAAAAACTGTTTTTT.

The CDR3 DNA sequence: TGCGCCAGCAGTGTGGAGCGGGGGGCCAATGAGCAGTTCTTC. The encoded protein is CASSVERGANEQFF. This chain connects TRBV10-1 to TRBJ2-1; 9 positions match TRBD2. Germline CDR1 WNHNN, CDR2 SYGVQD (reference sequence). The J segment lost 6 bases and the V segment lost 4 bases, leaving 4 bases of the junction unmatched. This CDR3 contains 14 residues.

This clone was seen more than once but under ten times. V gene TRBV5-1 combines with J gene TRBJ1-1; 7 nucleotides agree with TRBD1. This CDR3 has 13 residues. V trimming: 0 bases; J trimming: 11 bases; junction bases outside the gene matches: 7. Germline assignment: CDR1 SGHRS and CDR2 YFSETQ. Here the CDR3 DNA reads TGCGCCAGCAGCTTGGGAAGGACAGGTCTCGCTTTCTTT. Translation gives CASSLGRTGLAFF.

V and J are TRBV4-3 and TRBJ1-2; D ambiguous. Germline assignment: CDR1 LGHNA and CDR2 YSLEER. The CDR3 is 13 residues long. V lost 6 bases to trimming and J lost 8 bases, with 16 bases between them. This CDR3 reads CASSPLGSQGYTF. The DNA for the CDR3 is TGCGCCAGCAGTCCATTGGGGAGCCAAGGCTACACCTTC.

The rearrangement uses TRBV7-2 and TRBJ2-4, with D maybe TRBD2 (5 bases). V gave up 2 bases and J gave up 16 bases, with 21 bases separating them. Per germline, CDR1 SGHTA and CDR2 FQGNSA. This CDR3 comprises 14 residues. CDR3 in amino acids: CASSLYTRRGPHYF. The CDR3 DNA sequence: TGTGCCAGCAGCTTATACACAAGACGGGGTCCCCATTACTTC. Drawing the rest from reference TRBV7-2 and TRBJ2-4, the complete variable domain is GAGVSQSPSNKVTEKGKDVELRCDPISGHTALYWYRQSLGQGLEFLIYFQGNSAPDKSGLPSDRFSAERTGGSVSTLTIQRTQQEDSAVYLCASSLYTRRGPHYFGAGTRLSVL.

The chain has TRBV7-6 and TRBJ2-1, with 8 bases fitting TRBD2. V was pared by 5 bases and J by 11 bases, with 11 bases of the junction left unmatched. This CDR3 is built from 14 residues. Germline V gene lookup returns CDR1 SGHVS and CDR2 FNYEAQ. CDR3 bases: TGTGCCAGCAGCCCAATTCTACGGGGGGGACAGCAGTTCTTC. It yields the protein CASSPILRGGQQFF.

The rearrangement uses TRBV6-5 and TRBJ1-2; the match to TRBD1 covers 7 bases. The V segment lost 2 bases and the J segment 5 bases; nucleotides outside the gene matches: 2. The germline V gene has CDR1 MNHEY and CDR2 SVGAGI. There are 13 residues in the CDR3. CDR3 in amino acids: CASSYTGQYGYTF. CDR3 bases: TGTGCCAGCAGTTACACGGGACAGTATGGCTACACCTTC.

The V and J genes are TRBV4-1 and TRBJ2-3, with TRBD1 matching over 7 bases. Germline CDR1 and CDR2: MGHRA and YSYEKL. The CDR3 runs to 19 residues. The V and J ends lost 0 bases and 4 bases, in that order; junction bases with no gene match: 16. The CDR3 DNA follows: TGCGCCAGCAGCCAAGATGTTTTATTGAACAGGGGATCGTCAGATACGCAGTATTTT. Amino acid sequence: CASSQDVLLNRGSSDTQYF.

The chain uses TRBV2 and TRBJ1-6; D is ambiguous. Germline values: CDR1 SNHLY, CDR2 FYNNEI. This CDR3 is 15 amino acids long. V was trimmed by 4 bases and J by 6 bases, leaving 13 bases between them. CDR3 bases: TGTGCCAGCAGTGGGGCCGGGATGACTAATTCACCCCTCCACTTT. It codes for CASSGAGMTNSPLHF.

CDR3 sequence (DNA): TGTGCCAGCAGCCATGTCGGAGGGTTCTACGAGCAGTACTTC. The encoded protein is CASSHVGGFYEQYF. The chain carries TRBV5-6 and TRBJ2-7; weak D call: TRBD2 (6 bases). The V gene lost 4 bases and the J gene lost 3 bases, with 14 bases spanning the gap. Germline lookup yields CDR1 SGHDT and CDR2 YYEEEE. There are 14 residues in the CDR3.